This TCR beta chain was sequenced in a study of cytomegalovirus exposure and HLA in healthy donors. Trimming stripped 6 bases from V and 3 bases from J, with 11 bases between. CDR3 length: 14 residues. The germline V gene encodes CDR1 MDHEN and CDR2 SYDVKM. Some clones are missing from TCRdb's copy, which holds only in-frame ones; the method was immunoSEQ multiplex PCR. Among more than 130,000 clones listed, 88% were seen once. The sequence came from a young woman in good health and CMV-seropositive. The gene calls are TRBV28 and TRBJ1-4; no firm D call. The sequencing sample was made of PBMCs. The CDR3 protein is CASSQVTSNEKLFF. In DNA form, the CDR3 reads TGTGCCAGCAGCCAGGTCACGTCTAATGAAAAACTGTTTTTT.